This TCR beta chain was profiled in a study of long-term antiretroviral therapy in people with HIV. Overall study findings and caveats: Despite increasing after ART, diversity remained lower than that of transplant donor controls. Controls had broader CDR3 length ranges than HIV repertoires did.

Germline V gene data show CDR1 as PRHDT and CDR2 as FYEKMQ (reference sequence). V was pared by 0 bases and J by 0 bases, with 3 bases between. The CDR3 runs 14 residues. Version v3.0 of the immunoSEQ assay ran at survey level. TCRdb's copy holds only in-frame clones and misses some; the assay was immunoSEQ multiplex PCR. The sample lists 9,500 to 15,000 clones; 82% were seen once. This clone was counted a single time. Its antigen is not identified. The sample here was unsorted PBMCs, taken about 7.9 years after starting antiretroviral therapy. The clonotype originates from a man over 45 with HIV. This rearrangement joins TRBV13 to TRBJ1-5; no clear D. CDR3 in amino acids: CASSLGGSNQPQHF. The CDR3 region has the DNA TGTGCCAGCAGCTTAGGGGGTAGCAATCAGCCCCAGCATTTT.